These 21 T cell receptor beta chains came from one sample sequenced in a study of shared clonotypes between healthy human individuals. Repertoires were generated with immunoSEQ multiplex PCR, while TCRdb's copy carries only in-frame clones and drops some. The repertoire includes approximately 2.5 million clones, approximately 92% of them detected once, and around 0.14% sits in the top ten. Sequencing was carried out using naive CD4+ T cells sorted from blood. As for subset: CD45RA+ positively selected. The source is a man aged 18 to 29 in good health.

The genes are TRBV7-8 and TRBJ2-7; 10 bases are shared with TRBD1. The CDR3 contains 13 residues. J was trimmed by 9 bases and V by 5 bases; bases with no gene match: 7. Germline CDR1 and CDR2: SGHVS and FQNEAQ. The CDR3 spells CASSPGTGEGQYF. DNA of the CDR3: TGTGCCAGCAGCCCCGGGACAGGGGAAGGGCAGTACTTC.

This clone was found once. The chain recombines TRBV7-2 with TRBJ2-1; D might be TRBD1 (6 bases). CDR1 is SGHTA and CDR2 is FQGNSA in the germline V gene. The CDR3 consists of 15 residues. The V gene lost 5 bases and the J gene lost 9 bases, with 20 bases spanning the gap. CDR3 amino acids: CASSLDRPRGSEQFF. The CDR3, as DNA: TGTGCCAGCAGCCTAGACAGGCCCAGAGGGAGTGAGCAGTTCTTC.

Regarding this clone: In the same sample, other DNA sequences code for this CDR3. This rearrangement joins TRBV5-1 to TRBJ1-2; the D is unclear. CDR1 and CDR2 from the germline V gene are SGHRS and YFSETQ. V was cut by 3 bases and J by 4 bases, with 10 bases left in between. The CDR3 covers 13 residues. The CDR3 protein is CASSSDGSYGYTF. The CDR3, as DNA: TGCGCCAGCAGCTCGGACGGTTCCTATGGCTACACCTTC. Full variable domain (outside the CDR3, taken from reference TRBV5-1 and TRBJ1-2): KAGVTQTPRYLIKTRGQQVTLSCSPISGHRSVSWYQQTPGQGLQFLFEYFSETQRNKGNFPGRFSGRQFSNSRSEMNVSTLELGDSALYLCASSSDGSYGYTFGSGTRLTVV.

CDR3 bases: TGTGCCAGCAGTCATAGCGGGGGGACGGGTGAGGAGCAGTACTTC. As protein: CASSHSGGTGEEQYF. This chain connects TRBV6-5 to TRBJ2-7; 10 nucleotides agree with TRBD2. The CDR3 is made up of 15 amino acids. The J segment lost 7 bases and the V segment lost 5 bases, leaving 11 bases of the junction unmatched. Germline CDR1 reads MNHEY; CDR2 reads SVGAGI.

The chain combines TRBV7-9 with TRBJ2-1; TRBD1 agrees at 9 bases. The CDR3 has 16 amino acids. Germline loops: CDR1 SEHNR, CDR2 FQNEAQ (reference sequence). V lost 2 bases to trimming and J lost 3 bases; unmatched junction nucleotides: 5. This chain's CDR3 is CASSLTRDRVYNEQFF. CDR3 DNA: TGTGCCAGCAGCTTAACCCGGGACAGGGTCTACAATGAGCAGTTCTTC.

The J gene is TRBJ2-5, the V gene TRBV7-2; D call uncertain. V was cut by 5 bases and J by 5 bases, with 12 bases left in between. The CDR3 sequence is 13 residues long. CDR1 and CDR2 (germline): SGHTA, FQGNSA. CDR3: CASSPQARETQYF. The CDR3 nucleotides are TGTGCCAGCAGCCCCCAGGCCCGGGAGACCCAGTACTTC.

The rearrangement uses TRBV7-3 and TRBJ2-1; 7 bases line up with TRBD1. V lost 5 bases, J lost 0 bases, and 7 bases stayed unmatched. The germline gives CDR1 SGHTA, CDR2 FQGTGA. The CDR3 totals 16 residues. CDR3 in amino acids: CASSPQGTLSYNEQFF. The DNA of the CDR3 is TGTGCCAGCAGCCCACAGGGGACACTCTCCTACAATGAGCAGTTCTTC.

CDR3 nucleotides: TGTGCCAGCAGCCTGTTAGGGTCGCCAGCAGATACGCAGTATTTT. Its protein is CASSLLGSPADTQYF. The V gene is TRBV7-3, the J gene TRBJ2-3; no clear D gene. The CDR3 spans 15 residues. Germline-derived CDR1 and CDR2 are SGHTA and FQGTGA. Trimming removed 5 bases at V and 4 bases at J, with 16 bases between.

Notes on this clone: This sample includes further DNA sequences coding for the same CDR3. The chain couples TRBV7-2 to TRBJ2-1, with 8 bases identical to TRBD1. The J segment lost 0 bases and the V segment lost 6 bases, leaving 4 bases of the junction unmatched. CDR1 SGHTA and CDR2 FQGNSA come from the germline V gene. This CDR3 has 15 amino acids. CDR3 residues: CASSPDRGSYNEQFF. Written as DNA, the CDR3 is TGTGCCAGCAGTCCAGACAGGGGCTCCTACAATGAGCAGTTCTTC.

The chain has TRBV10-3 and TRBJ2-3; 8 nucleotides line up with TRBD2. Unmatched junction bases numbered 5, after V lost 2 bases and J lost 1 base. The CDR3 consists of 16 residues. Germline CDR1 ENHRY, CDR2 SYGVKD. CDR3 nucleotides: TGTGCCATCAGTGAGGCCTTAGCGGGGCGCACAGATACGCAGTATTTT. Protein: CAISEALAGRTDTQYF.

The chain recombines TRBV7-3 with TRBJ2-5, with 9 bases identical to TRBD2. Trimming removed 0 bases from V and 4 bases from J; junction bases left unmatched: 0. Germline V lookup: CDR1 SGHTA, CDR2 FQGTGA. The CDR3 covers 14 residues. The CDR3 region is CASSLTTSGETQYF. CDR3 DNA: TGTGCCAGCAGCTTAACGACTAGCGGAGAGACCCAGTACTTC.

This sequence joins TRBV10-3 and TRBJ2-2; 7 positions agree with TRBD2. Trimming cost V 9 bases and J 4 bases; bases outside gene matches: 8. The CDR3 spans 14 residues. Per the germline V gene, CDR1 is ENHRY and CDR2 is SYGVKD. The CDR3 region has the DNA TGTGCCATGGGCAGGGCTAGCGGCACCGGGGAGCTGTTTTTT. Translated: CAMGRASGTGELFF.

The chain couples TRBV7-9 to TRBJ2-1, with a tentative D call TRBD2 (6 bases). V lost 4 bases and J 4 bases, leaving 23 bases between the germline ends. The CDR3 spans 18 residues. CDR1 SEHNR and CDR2 FQNEAQ come from the germline V gene (reference sequence). The CDR3 sequence: CASSSIGELAVFYNEQFF. The CDR3 region has the DNA TGTGCCAGCAGCTCCATAGGGGAACTAGCAGTTTTTTACAATGAGCAGTTCTTC.

The rearrangement joins TRBV6-5 to TRBJ2-1; 13 nucleotides align to TRBD2. In germline, CDR1 is MNHEY, CDR2 SVGAGI. This CDR3 contains 16 residues. After removal of 2 bases from V and 7 bases from J, the junction contained 5 bases not matched to a gene. The CDR3 reads CASSYTGTSGTNEQFF. The CDR3 coding sequence is TGTGCCAGCAGTTACACCGGGACTAGCGGGACGAATGAGCAGTTCTTC.

V gene TRBV11-2 combines with J gene TRBJ2-5; D might be TRBD1 or TRBD2, each matching 7 bases. The CDR3 spans 14 residues. With 5 bases removed from V and 5 bases from J, the gap between germline ends came to 15 bases. The germline CDR1 and CDR2 sequences are SGHAT and FQNNGV. CDR3 protein: CASSRRQGGETQYF. DNA for the CDR3: TGTGCCAGCAGCCGACGACAGGGAGGGGAGACCCAGTACTTC.

This clone has just one count. The chain joins TRBV6-4 to TRBJ1-6, with 7 bases that match TRBD1. The ends lost 3 bases at V and 6 bases at J; junction bases unmatched: 2. Germline assignment: CDR1 MRHNA and CDR2 SNTAGT. CDR3 size: 14 residues. The CDR3 DNA is TGTGCCAGCAGTGAGACAGGGCTTAATTCACCCCTCCACTTT. Encoded protein: CASSETGLNSPLHF.

V usage is TRBV10-3 and J usage is TRBJ2-7; weak D call: TRBD2 (5 bases). The germline V gene has CDR1 ENHRY and CDR2 SYGVKD. Trimming removed 2 bases from V and 5 bases from J, with 16 bases in between. This CDR3 region has 15 residues. The CDR3 DNA reads as TGTGCCATCAGTGAGGGTGGGAGAGAAATCGACGAGCAGTACTTC. It encodes CAISEGGREIDEQYF.

The chain recombines TRBV6-6 with TRBJ2-7; 7 bases fit TRBD1. CDR1 is MNHNY and CDR2 is SVGAGI in the germline V gene (reference sequence). The CDR3 is made up of 16 amino acids. The V segment lost 6 bases and the J segment 4 bases; nucleotides outside the gene matches: 15. Here the CDR3 DNA reads TGTGCCAGCAGACCAGGGACAGCCGACAGAAAATACGAGCAGTACTTC. This codes for CASRPGTADRKYEQYF.

There are a few counts of this clone. V is TRBV5-1 and J is TRBJ1-4; D gene uncertain. Germline lookup yields CDR1 SGHRS and CDR2 YFSETQ. The V gene lost 4 bases and the J gene lost 7 bases, with 5 bases spanning the gap. The CDR3 consists of 11 residues. The CDR3 nucleotides read TGCGCCAGCAGCGCCGGTGAAAAACTGTTTTTT. It specifies CASSAGEKLFF.

This clone was recorded only once. This sequence joins TRBV29-1 and TRBJ2-7; TRBD1 might be the D (6 bases). The CDR3 is made up of 14 amino acids. The germline gives CDR1 SQVTM, CDR2 ANQGSEA. V was clipped by 8 bases and J by 3 bases, with 20 bases between them. CDR3 sequence reads: CSTTSQDRDYEQYF. The CDR3 DNA is TGCAGCACAACCTCCCAGGACAGAGACTACGAGCAGTACTTC.

This chain uses TRBV2 with TRBJ1-2; D is possibly TRBD1 (5 bases). In germline, CDR1 is SNHLY, CDR2 FYNNEI. The ends were cut back, 0 bases at V and 4 bases at J, with 12 bases in the middle. This CDR3 is built from 15 residues. The CDR3: CASSEAGLGGYGYTF. CDR3 in DNA: TGTGCCAGCAGTGAAGCGGGGCTGGGGGGCTATGGCTACACCTTC. Full variable domain (missing parts from reference TRBV2 and TRBJ1-2): EPEVTQTPSHQVTQMGQEVILRCVPISNHLYFYWYRQILGQKVEFLVSFYNNEISEKSEIFDDQFSVERPDGSNFTLKIRSTKLEDSAMYFCASSEAGLGGYGYTFGSGTRLTVV.